These T cell receptor beta chains were read from a single sample in a study of blood T cell repertoires in COVID-19. Here immunoSEQ multiplex PCR was the method, and the copy in TCRdb shows in-frame clones only, minus some. The data contain 150,000 to 200,000 clones, approximately 79% of them singletons. Specimen: peripheral blood. Receptors originate from a woman aged 40 to 49 with COVID-19, enrolled during active disease. Each CDR3 is given with its conserved first and last residue. A D gene is named only where the DNA matches it firmly. Not all rows give a size; the values are once, few, many and, for expanded clones, a class.

once	TRBV18	TRBD1	TRBJ2-1	CASSGQGYNEQFF	TGTGCCAGCTCCGGACAGGGATACAATGAGCAGTTCTTC
NA	TRBV10-1	NA	TRBJ1-1	CASSRDIMNTEAFF	TGCGCCAGCAGTCGGGACATCATGAACACTGAAGCTTTCTTT
NA	TRBV4-1	NA	TRBJ1-2	CASSPGGGGAHGYTF	TGCGCCAGCAGCCCCGGGGGTGGGGGGGCGCATGGCTACACCTTC
NA	TRBV19	TRBD1	TRBJ2-3	CASSLGQGGVDTQYF	TGTGCCAGTAGTTTAGGACAGGGTGGTGTCGATACGCAGTATTTT
NA	TRBV15	TRBD1	TRBJ2-2	CATNRGQLAGTGELFF	TGTGCCACCAACCGGGGACAGTTGGCTGGCACCGGGGAGCTGTTTTTT
NA	TRBV12-5	NA	TRBJ2-2	CASGRYRDTGELFF	TGTGCTAGTGGCCGATACCGGGACACCGGGGAGCTGTTTTTT
many	TRBV18	TRBD2	TRBJ2-1	CASSVSGTYNEQFF	TGTGCCAGCTCTGTTAGCGGGACCTACAATGAGCAGTTCTTC
NA	TRBV30	NA	TRBJ1-2	CAAARGRSYGYTF	TGTGCCGCCGCCAGGGGAAGGAGCTATGGCTACACCTTC
few	TRBV5-4	NA	TRBJ2-3	CASADTLTDTQYF	TGTGCCAGCGCGGACACGCTCACAGATACGCAGTATTTT
NA	TRBV5-6	TRBD1	TRBJ2-5	CASSLDRGPLYQETQYF	TGTGCCAGCAGCTTAGACAGGGGGCCTTTGTACCAAGAGACCCAGTACTTC
NA	TRBV7-6	TRBD1	TRBJ2-1	CASSLGTGVDNEQFF	TGTGCCAGCAGCTTAGGGACAGGAGTTGACAATGAGCAGTTCTTC
NA	TRBV5-1	NA	TRBJ2-7	CASSLGGGTEQYF	TGCGCCAGCAGCTTGGGTGGCGGAACCGAGCAGTACTTC
NA	TRBV27	NA	TRBJ1-2	CASEGRLNYGYTF	TGTGCCAGCGAGGGTCGACTGAACTATGGCTACACCTTC
NA	TRBV18	TRBD1	TRBJ2-7	CASSQGTGPYEQYF	TGTGCCAGCTCCCAAGGGACAGGGCCCTACGAGCAGTACTTC
NA	TRBV12-3/TRBV12-4	NA	TRBJ1-3	CASTFGGNTIYF	TGTGCCAGCACCTTCGGGGGAAACACCATATATTTT
NA	TRBV27	NA	TRBJ2-3	CASSLWASPDTQYF	TGTGCCAGCAGTTTATGGGCTAGCCCAGATACGCAGTATTTT
few	TRBV19	TRBD2	TRBJ2-1	CASSILAGGPNEQFF	TGTGCCAGTAGTATTCTTGCGGGGGGGCCCAATGAGCAGTTCTTC
NA	TRBV30	NA	TRBJ1-5	CAWTSGANQPQHF	TGTGCCTGGACTTCAGGGGCTAATCAGCCCCAGCATTTT
once	TRBV5-1	NA	TRBJ2-3	CASSLAERFDTQYF	TGCGCCAGCAGCTTGGCCGAGAGGTTCGATACGCAGTATTTT
NA	TRBV28	TRBD1	TRBJ1-4	CASSSKGAGWEKLFF	TGTGCCAGCAGTTCCAAGGGGGCGGGCTGGGAAAAACTGTTTTTT
NA	TRBV7-2	NA	TRBJ2-5	CASSQEEGKETQYF	TGTGCCAGCAGCCAGGAGGAGGGGAAAGAGACCCAGTACTTC
few	TRBV5-1	NA	TRBJ1-6	CASSPQGGASPLHF	TGCGCCAGCAGCCCGCAAGGGGGGGCTTCACCCCTCCACTTT
NA	TRBV19	NA	TRBJ1-2	CASSISSNYGYTF	TGTGCCAGTAGTATCTCTTCTAACTATGGCTACACCTTC
NA	TRBV4-1	NA	TRBJ2-7	CASSQDLVVYEQYF	TGCGCCAGCAGCCAAGACCTAGTGGTCTACGAGCAGTACTTC
few	TRBV19	TRBD1	TRBJ1-5	CASSGTARNQPQHF	TGTGCCAGTAGTGGGACAGCAAGAAATCAGCCCCAGCATTTT
once	TRBV5-1	TRBD1	TRBJ2-5	CASSPLGQGAGETQYF	TGCGCCAGCAGCCCACTAGGACAGGGGGCTGGGGAGACCCAGTACTTC
NA	TRBV7-3	TRBD1	TRBJ2-1	CASSLQGASYNEQFF	TGTGCCAGCAGCTTGCAGGGGGCCTCCTACAATGAGCAGTTCTTC